This is a list of T cell receptor beta chains from one sample in a study of blood T cell repertoires in COVID-19. TCRdb keeps only in-frame clones here, not all; method: immunoSEQ multiplex PCR. This sample carries 150,000 to 200,000 clones, around 90% of them seen once, and the ten largest clones take 0.62%. The sequenced sample consisted of peripheral blood. These receptor sequences come from a man aged 50 to 60 with acute or convalescent COVID-19. Both conserved end residues are trimmed from each CDR3.

>TRBV11-2|TRBJ1-4
ASSNLGEKLF
>TRBV7-9|TRBJ2-5
ASSPRTSGGGTQY
>TRBV5-1|TRBJ1-2
ASSLADSANYGYT
>TRBV19|TRBJ2-2
ASRTYPGDTGELF
>TRBV5-6|TRBJ1-3
ASSFTSSGNTIY
>TRBV9|TRBJ1-2
ASSEETGPYGYT
>TRBV28|TRBJ2-6
ASRTDSAGANVLT
>TRBV7-9|TRBJ1-2
ASSREGDGYT
>TRBV3-1/TRBV3-2|TRBJ2-1
ASSQERYPPYNEQF
>TRBV29-1|TRBJ2-1
SVEDPGTYNEQF
>TRBV5-1|TRBJ1-4
ASSPGQGDEKLF
>TRBV27|TRBJ2-1
ASSSSSQIYNEQF
>TRBV5-8|TRBJ1-1
ASSLRQGAVTEAF
>TRBV19|TRBJ2-2
ASRTNRGNTGELF
>TRBV7-8|TRBJ2-5
ASSPLTGEETQY
>TRBV30|TRBJ1-2
AWSLPHRPNYGYT
>TRBV29-1|TRBJ1-3
SVEEDRGNNRNTIY
>TRBV30|TRBJ1-3
AWISSGNTIY
>TRBV28|TRBJ1-3
ASTLLGSGNTIY
>TRBV19|TRBJ2-2
ASSSGLAGAVGELF
>TRBV5-1|TRBJ2-5
ASSLSGSETQY
>TRBV2|TRBJ2-2
ASRGETGLLTSWSGELF
>TRBV6-6|TRBJ2-1
ASSRYTGTGGSSSPNEQF
>TRBV10-3|TRBJ2-5
AISGDRGPQETQY